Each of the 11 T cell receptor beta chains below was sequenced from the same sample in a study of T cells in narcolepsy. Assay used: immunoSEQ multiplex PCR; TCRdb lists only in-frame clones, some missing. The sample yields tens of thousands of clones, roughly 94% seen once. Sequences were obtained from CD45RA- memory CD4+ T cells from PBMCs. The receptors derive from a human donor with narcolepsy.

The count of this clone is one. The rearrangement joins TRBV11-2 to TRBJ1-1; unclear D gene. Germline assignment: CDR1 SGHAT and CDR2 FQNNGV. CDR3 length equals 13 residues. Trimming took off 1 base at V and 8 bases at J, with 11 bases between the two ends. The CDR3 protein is CASSLVYSTEAFF. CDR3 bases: TGTGCCAGCAGCTTAGTTTATTCAACGGAAGCTTTCTTT.

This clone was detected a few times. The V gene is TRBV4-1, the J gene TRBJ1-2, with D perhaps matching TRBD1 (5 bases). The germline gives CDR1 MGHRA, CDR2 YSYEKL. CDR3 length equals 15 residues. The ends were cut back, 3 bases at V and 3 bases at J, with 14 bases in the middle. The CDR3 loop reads CASSHPVGGDYGYTF. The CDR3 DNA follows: TGCGCCAGCAGCCATCCGGTGGGGGGGGACTATGGCTACACCTTC.

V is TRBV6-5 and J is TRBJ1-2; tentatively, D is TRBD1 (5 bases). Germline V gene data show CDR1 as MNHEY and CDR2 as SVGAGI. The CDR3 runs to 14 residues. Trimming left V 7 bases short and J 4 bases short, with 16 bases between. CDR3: CASKRARAGYGYTF. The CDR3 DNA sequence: TGTGCCAGCAAACGAGCCAGGGCGGGCTATGGCTACACCTTC.

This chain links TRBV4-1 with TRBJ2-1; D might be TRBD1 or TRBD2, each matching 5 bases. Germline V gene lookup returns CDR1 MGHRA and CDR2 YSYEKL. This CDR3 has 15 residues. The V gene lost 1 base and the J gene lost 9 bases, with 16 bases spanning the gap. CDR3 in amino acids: CASSQGPSRGGEQFF. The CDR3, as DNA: TGCGCCAGCAGCCAAGGTCCTAGTCGGGGCGGTGAGCAGTTCTTC.

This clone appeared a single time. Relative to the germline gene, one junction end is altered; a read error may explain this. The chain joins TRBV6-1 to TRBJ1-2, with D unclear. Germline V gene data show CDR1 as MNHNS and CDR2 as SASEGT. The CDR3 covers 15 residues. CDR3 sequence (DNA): TGTGCCAGCAGTGAATTTCCCAGGATCAGCGTCGGCTACATCTTC. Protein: CASSEFPRISVGYIF.

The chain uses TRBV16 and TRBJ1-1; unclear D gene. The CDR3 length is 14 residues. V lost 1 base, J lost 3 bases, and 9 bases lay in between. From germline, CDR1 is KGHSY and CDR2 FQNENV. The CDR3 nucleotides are TGTGCCAGCAGCCAATTTCAGGAATACACTGAAGCTTTCTTT. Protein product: CASSQFQEYTEAFF.

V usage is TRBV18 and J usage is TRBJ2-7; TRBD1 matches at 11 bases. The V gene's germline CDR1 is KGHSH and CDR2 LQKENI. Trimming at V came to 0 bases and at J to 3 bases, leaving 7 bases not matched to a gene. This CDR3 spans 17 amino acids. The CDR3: CASSPPGTGGYSYEQYF. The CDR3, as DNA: TGTGCCAGCTCACCACCGGGGACAGGGGGATACAGCTACGAGCAGTACTTC.

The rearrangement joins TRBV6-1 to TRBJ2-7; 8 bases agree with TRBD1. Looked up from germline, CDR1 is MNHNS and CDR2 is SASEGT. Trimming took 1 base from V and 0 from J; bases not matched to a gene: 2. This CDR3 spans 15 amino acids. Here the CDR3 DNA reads TGTGCCAGCAGTGAAGGACAGGGGAGCTCCTACGAGCAGTACTTC. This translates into CASSEGQGSSYEQYF.

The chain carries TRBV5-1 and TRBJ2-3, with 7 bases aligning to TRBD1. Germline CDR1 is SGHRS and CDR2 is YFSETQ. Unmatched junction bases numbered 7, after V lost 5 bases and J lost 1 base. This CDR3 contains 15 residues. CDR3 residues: CASREGARGTDTQYF. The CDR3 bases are TGCGCCAGCAGAGAGGGGGCGAGGGGCACAGATACGCAGTATTTT.

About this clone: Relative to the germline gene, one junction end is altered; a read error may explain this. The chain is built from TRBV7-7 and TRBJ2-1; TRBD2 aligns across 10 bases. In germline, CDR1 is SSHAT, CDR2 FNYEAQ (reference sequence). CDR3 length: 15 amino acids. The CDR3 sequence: CASSLGAGGTNEQFF. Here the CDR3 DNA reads TGTGCTAGCAGCTTAGGAGCGGGAGGGACCAATGAGCAGTTCTTC.

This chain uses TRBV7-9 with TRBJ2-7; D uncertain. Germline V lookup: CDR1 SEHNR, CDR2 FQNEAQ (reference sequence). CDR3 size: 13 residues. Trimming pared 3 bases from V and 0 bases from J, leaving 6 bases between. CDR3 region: CASSFRNSYEQYF. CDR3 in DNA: TGTGCCAGCAGCTTCCGAAACTCCTACGAGCAGTACTTC.